This T cell receptor (beta chain) was recorded in a study of control samples from healthy donors and cancer patients. This CDR3 region has 14 residues. The ends lost 4 bases at V and 8 bases at J; junction bases unmatched: 8. Germline V gene sequence: CDR1 SGDLS, CDR2 YYNGEE. Profiling relied on immunoSEQ multiplex PCR, and the TCRdb table lists in-frame clones only, not all of them. The sample holds 180,000 or so clones, roughly nine tenths seen once. This sequence originates from a woman in her twenties or thirties in good health. The sequencing sample was made of blood. V gene TRBV9 combines with J gene TRBJ1-4; 7 nucleotides align to TRBD1. The CDR3 protein is CASSKQGLGEKLFF. The CDR3 DNA follows: TGTGCCAGCAGCAAACAGGGGTTGGGGGAAAAACTGTTTTTT. The full variable domain, in which reference TRBV9 and TRBJ1-4 provide the parts outside the CDR3, is DSGVTQTPKHLITATGQRVTLRCSPRSGDLSVYWYQQSLDQGLQFLIQYYNGEERAKGNILERFSAQQFPDLHSELNLSSLELGDSALYFCASSKQGLGEKLFFGSGTQLSVL.